This T cell receptor (beta chain) is drawn from a study of technical replicates of blood from several donors. Using immunoSEQ multiplex PCR, the repertoire was profiled, and TCRdb retains in-frame clones only, with some absent. This sample has about 61,000 clones; almost 97% occur once, and the top ten carry approximately 0.18%. The sample consisted of T cells isolated from PBMCs. The receptor comes from a human donor in good health.

The CDR3: CASSASGRVIAKNIQYF. The DNA for the CDR3 is TGTGCCAGCAGTGCCTCGGGGAGGGTTATAGCCAAAAACATTCAGTACTTC. The V call is TRBV6-1, the J call TRBJ2-4; TRBD2 aligns across 7 bases. The V and J ends lost 4 bases and 0 bases, in that order; junction bases with no gene match: 9. Germline-derived CDR1 and CDR2 are MNHNS and SASEGT. The CDR3 covers 17 residues.